The 26 T cell receptor beta chains listed next were all sequenced from one sample in a study of CD8+ T cells in alopecia areata. CD25+CD127- cells were sorted from CD4+ cells in several patients. The sequencing template was cDNA reverse transcribed from extracted RNA. This table comes from immunoSEQ multiplex PCR, and its TCRdb copy is limited to in-frame clones, with some not included. The data show fewer than 40,000 clones, nearly 55% seen once. What was sequenced was CD4+ Tregs sorted from blood. The receptor source for this set is a human donor with alopecia areata.

The chain uses TRBV30 and TRBJ2-4; unclear D gene. This CDR3 region has 13 residues. Trimming stripped 3 bases from V and 7 bases from J, with 13 bases between. CDR1 is GTSNPN, CDR2 SVGIG, per germline (reference sequence). CDR3 region: CAWSPDVANIQYF. Here the CDR3 DNA reads TGTGCCTGGAGCCCCGATGTGGCGAACATTCAGTACTTC.

The sample holds a few counts of this clone. CDR3 DNA sequence: TGTGCCAGCAGTTCGGCCGCCAGGGGTGGCGAGCAGTACTTC. It yields the protein CASSSAARGGEQYF. V usage is TRBV6-5 and J usage is TRBJ2-7; tentative D call: TRBD1 (6 bases). CDR1 is MNHEY, CDR2 SVGAGI, per germline. Between the trimmed V and J ends, which lost 4 bases and 6 bases, there was a span of 16 bases. The length of the CDR3 is 14 residues.

This clone turned up a few times. In the same sample, other DNA sequences code for this CDR3. J is TRBJ1-5 and V is TRBV29-1; D gene uncertain. This CDR3 has 15 residues. Germline V gene data show CDR1 as SQVTM and CDR2 as ANQGSEA. Trimming cost V 5 bases and J 2 bases, with 16 bases left between them. The CDR3 coding sequence is TGCAGCGTTTCAGACGGGATTCTGGGCAATCAGCCCCAGCATTTT. It encodes CSVSDGILGNQPQHF.

The V gene is TRBV5-5, the J gene TRBJ1-2; possibly TRBD1 for D (6 bases). The ends were cut back, 4 bases at V and 4 bases at J, with 11 bases in the middle. CDR3 length: 13 residues. Germline-derived CDR1 and CDR2 are SGHKS and YYEKEE (reference sequence). The DNA of the CDR3 is TGTGCCAGCAGCCTGGACAGAGCCTATGGCTACACCTTC. It yields the protein CASSLDRAYGYTF.

This clone was seen only a few times. V is TRBV5-4 and J is TRBJ2-2, with D unclear. The CDR3 covers 12 residues. CDR1 and CDR2 (germline): SGHNT, YYREEE (reference sequence). V lost 3 bases and J lost 3, with 3 bases in between. In nucleotides, the CDR3 is TGTGCCAGCAGCTCCTACACCGGGGAGCTGTTTTTT. It encodes CASSSYTGELFF. Drawing the rest from reference TRBV5-4 and TRBJ2-2, the complete variable domain is ETGVTQSPTHLIKTRGQQVTLRCSSQSGHNTVSWYQQALGQGPQFIFQYYREEENGRGNFPPRFSGLQFPNYSSELNVNALELDDSALYLCASSSYTGELFFGEGSRLTVL.

A single count supports this clone. V gene TRBV2 combines with J gene TRBJ1-6, with 7 bases lining up with TRBD1. This CDR3 is 15 amino acids long. The trim removed 6 bases at V and 5 bases at J, leaving 7 bases unmatched. Germline loops: CDR1 SNHLY, CDR2 FYNNEI. CDR3 sequence: CASRGRDSNNSPLHF. In DNA form, the CDR3 reads TGTGCCAGCAGGGGTAGGGACAGTAATAATTCACCCCTCCACTTT.

J is TRBJ2-2 and V is TRBV19; D unresolved. With 1 base removed from V and 2 bases from J, the gap between germline ends came to 8 bases. The CDR3 runs to 15 residues. In germline, CDR1 is LNHDA, CDR2 SQIVND (reference sequence). The CDR3 protein is CASSIVVPNTGELFF. CDR3 in DNA: TGTGCCAGTAGTATAGTCGTACCAAACACCGGGGAGCTGTTTTTT.

The chain joins TRBV6-5 to TRBJ1-2; 7 bases are shared with TRBD1. The CDR3 spans 14 residues. Germline assignment: CDR1 MNHEY and CDR2 SVGAGI. The V gene end was trimmed by 4 bases and the J gene end by 5 bases; junction bases not matched to a gene: 7. The CDR3 nucleotides read TGTGCCAGCAGTTTCTCCGGACAGGCATATGGCTACACCTTC. This gives the protein CASSFSGQAYGYTF.

In this sample, this clone turned up a few times. This rearrangement joins TRBV10-3 to TRBJ1-6; no reliable D call. This CDR3 is 13 amino acids long. From germline, CDR1 is ENHRY and CDR2 SYGVKD. Trimming took off 4 bases at V and 7 bases at J, with 8 bases between the two ends. CDR3 DNA: TGTGCCATCAGTGTGGAGGGAAATTCACCCCTCCACTTT. Translated: CAISVEGNSPLHF.

The chain links TRBV29-1 to TRBJ2-7; the D call may be TRBD1 or TRBD2 (5 bases each). The CDR3 sequence is 14 residues long. CDR1 is SQVTM and CDR2 is ANQGSEA in the germline V gene. Trimming left V 6 bases short and J 2 bases short, with 17 bases between. The CDR3 nucleotides read TGCAGCGTGGAGGAACAGGCAGCTACCTACGAGCAGTACTTC. Amino acids: CSVEEQAATYEQYF.

This clone was observed a few times. The rearrangement uses TRBV7-2 and TRBJ1-2; D remains unclear. V lost 2 bases to trimming and J lost 2 bases, with 12 bases between them. In germline, CDR1 is SGHTA, CDR2 FQGNSA. The CDR3 has 15 amino acids. This CDR3 is CASSLTAPSNYGYTF. As DNA, the CDR3 is TGTGCCAGCAGCTTAACAGCACCTTCCAACTATGGCTACACCTTC.

The genes are TRBV27 and TRBJ1-2; D unclear. Trimming removed 4 bases from V and 4 bases from J, with 22 bases in between. Germline V CDR1 and CDR2: MNHEY, SMNVEV (reference sequence). The CDR3 runs 17 residues. CDR3 coding DNA: TGTGCCAGCAGTTCCTACGGTGGGGTGTCCCTGGGCTATGGCTACACCTTC. It translates to CASSSYGGVSLGYGYTF.

This clone has just a few counts. This chain uses TRBV7-2 with TRBJ2-6; D could derive from TRBD1 or TRBD2 (5 bases each). The CDR3 sequence is 14 residues long. Germline CDR1 is SGHTA and CDR2 is FQGNSA. The V end lost 2 bases, the J end lost 16 bases, and 18 bases lay between the germline ends. The CDR3 loop is CASSLRDQYNALTF. In DNA form, the CDR3 reads TGTGCCAGCAGCTTAAGGGACCAGTACAACGCTCTGACTTTC.

This sequence joins TRBV10-3 and TRBJ2-7; possibly TRBD2 for D (6 bases). The V gene's germline CDR1 is ENHRY and CDR2 SYGVKD. Trimming removed 6 bases from V and 6 bases from J, with 12 bases in between. The CDR3 spans 12 residues. CDR3 sequence: CAISRGTLEQYF. CDR3 sequence (DNA): TGTGCCATCAGCCGCGGGACTCTCGAGCAGTACTTC.

The J gene is TRBJ2-7, the V gene TRBV7-8; D perhaps matches TRBD1 (6 bases). Germline V lookup: CDR1 SGHVS, CDR2 FQNEAQ. Trimming removed 3 bases from V and 2 bases from J, with 8 bases in between. The CDR3 contains 13 residues. This chain's CDR3 is CASSLSGAYEQYF. As DNA, the CDR3 is TGTGCCAGCAGCTTGTCAGGGGCCTACGAGCAGTACTTC.

V and J are TRBV7-2 and TRBJ1-3, with 9 bases lining up with TRBD1. The CDR3 extends over 15 amino acids. Germline lookup yields CDR1 SGHTA and CDR2 FQGNSA. Losses at the gene ends were 4 bases for V and 4 bases for J; bases not matched to a gene: 5. The DNA of the CDR3 is TGTGCCAGCAGCTCCAGACAGGGGGTCGGAAACACCATATATTTT. Translation gives CASSSRQGVGNTIYF.

The chain couples TRBV5-1 to TRBJ2-7; D not certain. The germline gives CDR1 SGHRS, CDR2 YFSETQ. Trimming cost V 4 bases and J 2 bases, with 7 bases left between them. The CDR3 loop spans 12 amino acids. The CDR3 bases are TGCGCCAGCAGCGTTAGAGCCTACGAGCAGTACTTC. It yields the protein CASSVRAYEQYF.

The CDR3 reads CASSYQYF. The CDR3 DNA reads TGTGCCAGCAGCTATCAGTACTTC. The chain is built from TRBV7-3 and TRBJ2-7; D call uncertain. This CDR3 has 8 residues. The germline V and J ends were trimmed by 4 bases and 10 bases, with 2 bases remaining between them. Germline values: CDR1 SGHTA, CDR2 FQGTGA.

This chain links TRBV29-1 with TRBJ2-7; a weak D match, TRBD1 (6 bases). Germline CDR1 SQVTM, CDR2 ANQGSEA. The CDR3 totals 13 residues. The V end was cut by 3 bases, the J end by 5 bases, with 14 bases between. DNA of the CDR3: TGCAGCGTTGAGACCGACAGGTCCCACGAGCAGTACTTC. Protein sequence: CSVETDRSHEQYF.

This clone was detected a few times. The rearrangement uses TRBV4-1 and TRBJ2-3; 10 bases are a match to TRBD2. The V and J ends lost 2 bases and 6 bases, in that order; junction bases with no gene match: 11. CDR3 length: 17 residues. CDR1 is MGHRA and CDR2 is YSYEKL in the germline V gene. CDR3 in amino acids: CASSQSWASGSTDTQYF. CDR3 coding DNA: TGCGCCAGCAGCCAAAGTTGGGCTAGCGGGAGTACGGATACGCAGTATTTT.

The V and J genes are TRBV7-2 and TRBJ2-5; TRBD2 matches 8 bases. V lost 5 bases, J lost 4 bases, and 12 bases stayed unmatched. The CDR3 spans 16 residues. Germline assignment: CDR1 SGHTA and CDR2 FQGNSA. This CDR3 reads CASSTPPGGVAETQYF. CDR3 in DNA: TGTGCCAGCAGCACCCCCCCCGGGGGGGTGGCAGAGACCCAGTACTTC.

This clone has just a few counts. The V call is TRBV7-2, the J call TRBJ2-5, with a tentative D call TRBD2 (6 bases). From germline, CDR1 is SGHTA and CDR2 FQGNSA. V was clipped by 0 bases and J by 1 base, with 12 bases between them. There are 16 residues in the CDR3. Here the CDR3 reads CASSLARGGTQETQYF. The CDR3 nucleotides are TGTGCCAGCAGCTTAGCGCGGGGCGGAACCCAAGAGACCCAGTACTTC.

The genes are TRBV28 and TRBJ1-2, with 7 bases fitting TRBD1. Germline CDR1 MDHEN, CDR2 SYDVKM. This CDR3 has 14 amino acids. The trim removed 6 bases at V and 6 bases at J, leaving 10 bases unmatched. This CDR3 is CASSYHGTANGYTF. The CDR3 region has the DNA TGTGCCAGCAGCTACCATGGGACAGCTAATGGCTACACCTTC.

The V call is TRBV7-7, the J call TRBJ2-3; D possibly corresponds to TRBD1 (6 bases). The CDR3 has 15 residues. Deletions cut 2 bases from V and 2 bases from J, with 11 bases between. Per the germline V gene, CDR1 is SSHAT and CDR2 is FNYEAQ (reference sequence). The DNA of the CDR3 is TGTGCCAGCAGCTTAACACCAGGGGCCACAGATACGCAGTATTTT. The encoded protein is CASSLTPGATDTQYF.

The chain has TRBV28 and TRBJ1-2; 9 bases match TRBD1. The CDR3 contains 14 residues. After removal of 5 bases from V and 7 bases from J, the junction contained 8 bases not matched to a gene. Germline V CDR1 and CDR2: MDHEN, SYDVKM. DNA of the CDR3: TGTGCCAGCAGTCCGACAGGGGGACGTGGTGGCTACACCTTC. Encoded protein: CASSPTGGRGGYTF.

V gene TRBV29-1 combines with J gene TRBJ2-4, with D possibly matching TRBD1 (5 bases). CDR1 SQVTM and CDR2 ANQGSEA come from the germline V gene. The CDR3 totals 13 residues. V was pared by 4 bases and J by 13 bases, with 20 bases between. CDR3 protein: CSVVPPLAGIQYF. For the CDR3, the DNA is TGCAGCGTTGTCCCTCCGCTCGCAGGGATCCAGTACTTC. The entire variable domain, with the rest obtained from reference TRBV29-1 and TRBJ2-4, is as follows: SAVISQKPSRDICQRGTSLTIQCQVDSQVTMMFWYRQQPGQSLTLIATANQGSEATYESGFVIDKFPISRPNLTFSTLTVSNMSPEDSSIYLCSVVPPLAGIQYFGAGTRLSVL.